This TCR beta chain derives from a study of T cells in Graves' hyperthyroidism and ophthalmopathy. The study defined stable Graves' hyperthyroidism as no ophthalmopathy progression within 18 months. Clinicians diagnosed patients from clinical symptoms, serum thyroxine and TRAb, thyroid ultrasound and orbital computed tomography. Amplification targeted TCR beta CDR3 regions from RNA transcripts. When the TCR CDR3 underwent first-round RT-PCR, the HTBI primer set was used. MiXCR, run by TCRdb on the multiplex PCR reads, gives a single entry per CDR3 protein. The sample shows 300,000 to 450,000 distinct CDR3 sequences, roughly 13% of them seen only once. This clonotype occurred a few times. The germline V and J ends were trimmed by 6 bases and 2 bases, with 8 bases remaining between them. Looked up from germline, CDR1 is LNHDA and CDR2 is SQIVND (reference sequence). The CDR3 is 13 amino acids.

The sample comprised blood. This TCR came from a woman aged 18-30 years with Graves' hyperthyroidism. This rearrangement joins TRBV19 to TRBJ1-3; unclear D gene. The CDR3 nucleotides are TGTGCCAGTAGCACTAGAGCTGGAAACACCATATATTTT. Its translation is CASSTRAGNTIYF.